Described below is a single T cell receptor beta chain sequence and its context. TCRdb re-called the 5' RACE reads with MiXCR, one entry per CDR3 protein. The sample has about 400,000 distinct CDR3 sequences, about 16% seen once; the top ten hold about 22%. The data stem from a study of T-cell memory formation after mild COVID-19. This CDR3 has 12 amino acids. Germline CDR1 is DFQATT and CDR2 is SNEGSKA (reference sequence). The V end lost 6 bases, the J end lost 3 bases, and 11 bases lay between the germline ends. The V call is TRBV20-1, the J call TRBJ1-2, with D maybe TRBD1 (6 bases). The clonotype comes from a man between 18 and 35 years old who had mild COVID-19 (a few samples of this study predate the infection). Cell type and time point are not known. Specimen: PBMCs or a T cell subset sorted from them (not recorded which). The CDR3, as DNA: TGCAGTGCCCTTGGACAGTACTATGGCTACACCTTC. The encoded protein is CSALGQYYGYTF.